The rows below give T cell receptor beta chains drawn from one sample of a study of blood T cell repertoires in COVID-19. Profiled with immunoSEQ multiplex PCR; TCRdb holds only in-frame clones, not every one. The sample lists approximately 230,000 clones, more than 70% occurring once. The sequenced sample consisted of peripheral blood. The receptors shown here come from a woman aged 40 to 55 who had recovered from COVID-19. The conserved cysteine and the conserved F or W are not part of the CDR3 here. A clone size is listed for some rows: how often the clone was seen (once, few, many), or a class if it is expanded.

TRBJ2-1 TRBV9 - ASSVEGLALYNEQF
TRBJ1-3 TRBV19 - ASSPRGTPNPGNTIY
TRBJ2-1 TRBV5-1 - ASSLGGTGSQNEQF
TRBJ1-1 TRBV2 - ASSWGQLNTEAF
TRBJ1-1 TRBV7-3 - ASSITGQGLTEAF
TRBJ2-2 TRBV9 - ASSPRGGRGGELF
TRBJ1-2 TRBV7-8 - ASSGQAREGYT
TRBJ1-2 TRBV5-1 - ASSLPGVYGYT
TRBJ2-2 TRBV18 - ASSRSFGTANTGELF
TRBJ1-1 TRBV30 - AWSLGGEEAF
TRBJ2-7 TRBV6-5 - ASSPHRAPYEQY
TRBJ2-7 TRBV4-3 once ASSQDRGQIYEQY
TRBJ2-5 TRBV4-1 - ASSQDFGTSGAQTQY
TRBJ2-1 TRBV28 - ASRNGGSYNEQF
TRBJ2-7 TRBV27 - AAGSGVAGPLYEQY
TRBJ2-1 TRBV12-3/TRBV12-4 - ASSLTAGGQF
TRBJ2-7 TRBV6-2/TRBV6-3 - ASSYPRPGLQDSSYEQY
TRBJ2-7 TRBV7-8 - ASSYLAGSTYEQY
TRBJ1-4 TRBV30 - AWSRPKPQGALKLF
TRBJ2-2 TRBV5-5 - ASSSSNRGRAGELF
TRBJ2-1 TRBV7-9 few ASSSQGAYEQF
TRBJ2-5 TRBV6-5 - ASSSFGAWETQY
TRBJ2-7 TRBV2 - ASSGGTGFHEQY
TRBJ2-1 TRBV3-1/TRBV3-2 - ASSPGGGLGF
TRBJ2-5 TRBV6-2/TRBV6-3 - ASSSGQGWGETQY
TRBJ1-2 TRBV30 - AWSVSGRGYT
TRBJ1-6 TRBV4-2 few ASSQVLRTGLHNSPLH
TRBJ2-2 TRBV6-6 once ASSYEVAANTGELF
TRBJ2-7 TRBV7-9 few ASSPSGRGSSEQY
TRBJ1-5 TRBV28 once ASSFGQGGNQPQH
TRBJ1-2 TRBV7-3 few ASSLGPSGNGYT
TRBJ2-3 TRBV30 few AWTPRLVPTDTQY
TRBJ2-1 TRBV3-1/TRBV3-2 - ASSQAPGSNEQF
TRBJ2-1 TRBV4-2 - ASSQERGPYNEQF
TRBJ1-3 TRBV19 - ASSTGGNGNTIY
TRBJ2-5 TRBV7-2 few ASSFNGGRWETQY
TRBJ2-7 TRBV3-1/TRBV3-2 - ASSREQNSYEQY
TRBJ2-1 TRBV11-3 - ASRQYGNEQF
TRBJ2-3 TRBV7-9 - ASSLALGAGGDTQY
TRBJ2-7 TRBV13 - ASSAVLRGSSYEQY
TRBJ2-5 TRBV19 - ASSTGQGVQETQY
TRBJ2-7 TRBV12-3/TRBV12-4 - ASSLLGHYEQY
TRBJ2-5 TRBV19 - ASSSIGGARGETQY
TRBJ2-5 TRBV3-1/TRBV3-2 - ASSQDGSRVGETQY
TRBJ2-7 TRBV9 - ASSVAPGAGTYEQY
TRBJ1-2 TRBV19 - ASSMGQRNYGYT
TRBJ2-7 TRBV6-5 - ASSYSWQGVAEQY
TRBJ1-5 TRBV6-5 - ASSLTGRGSPQPQH
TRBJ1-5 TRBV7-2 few ASSAWTGGNQPQH
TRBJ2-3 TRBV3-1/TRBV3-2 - ASSHGTSGRVRDTQY
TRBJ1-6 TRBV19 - ASSITGTGDNSPLH
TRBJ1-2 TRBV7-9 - ASSSLNIDRPYGYT
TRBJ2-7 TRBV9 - ASSVEGRGYYEQY
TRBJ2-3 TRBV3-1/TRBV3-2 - ASRSVAGEGTDTQY
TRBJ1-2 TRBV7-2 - ASSSNGYPNYT
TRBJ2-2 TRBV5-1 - ASRTVLNTGELF
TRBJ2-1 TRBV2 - ASSEEGGSDNEQF
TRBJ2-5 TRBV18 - ASSTQGSWVLPQETQY
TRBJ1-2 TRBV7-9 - ASSPEDRGYNYGYT
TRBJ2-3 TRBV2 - ASSTTSGGADTQY